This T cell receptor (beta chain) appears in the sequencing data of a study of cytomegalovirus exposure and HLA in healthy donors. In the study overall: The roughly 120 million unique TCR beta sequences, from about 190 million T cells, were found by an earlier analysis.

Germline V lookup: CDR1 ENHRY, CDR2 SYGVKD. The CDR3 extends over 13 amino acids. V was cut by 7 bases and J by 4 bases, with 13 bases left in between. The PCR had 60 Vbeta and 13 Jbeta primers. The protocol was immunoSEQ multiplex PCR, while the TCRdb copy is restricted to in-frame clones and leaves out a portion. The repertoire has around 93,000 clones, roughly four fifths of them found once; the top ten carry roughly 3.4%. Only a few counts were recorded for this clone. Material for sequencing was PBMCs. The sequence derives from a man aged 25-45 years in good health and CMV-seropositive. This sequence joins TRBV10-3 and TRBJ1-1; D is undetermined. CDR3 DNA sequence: TGTGCCATCAACGCAGGAGGAGGCACTGAAGCTTTCTTT. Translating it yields CAINAGGGTEAFF.